This T cell receptor (beta chain) was captured by sequencing in a study of CD8 T cells in ankylosing spondylitis. TCRdb used MiXCR to reprocess the 5' RACE reads, holding one entry per CDR3 protein. The profile covers approximately 540,000 distinct CDR3 sequences, with approximately 11% appearing a single time and nearly 7% taken by the ten largest. In this sample, this clonotype turned up many times. Antigen specificity is unknown. Points from the study as a whole: Apparently characteristic of ankylosing spondylitis blood was a TCR beta motif (eight highly homologous variants).

This sequence originates from a male donor with ankylosing spondylitis. Sequencing was carried out using blood, either unsorted or a sorted T cell fraction (not recorded which).

The CDR3 is CASSLEGSMNTEAFF. The DNA for the CDR3 is TGCGCCAGCAGCTTGGAGGGATCCATGAACACTGAAGCTTTCTTT. V and J are TRBV5-1 and TRBJ1-1; D not resolved. The CDR3 is 15 residues long. The germline gives CDR1 SGHRS, CDR2 YFSETQ. Trimming shortened V by 0 bases and J by 0 bases, and 9 bases separated the two germline ends.